This is a list of T cell receptor beta chains from one sample in a study of technical replicates of blood from several donors. TCRdb's table, derived via immunoSEQ multiplex PCR, lists solely in-frame clones and lacks some. In the table there are 9,500 to 15,000 clones, 79% of which are singletons. Sequencing used PBMCs. All receptors come from a human donor in good health. The CDR3 runs from the conserved cysteine through the conserved F or W. A D gene is named only where the DNA matches it firmly. Part of the rows lack a size; the others show once, few, many or a class for expanded clones.

D gene | J gene | clone size | V gene | CDR3 length | CDR3 protein | CDR3 DNA
TRBD1 | TRBJ1-2 | few | TRBV18 | 15 | CASSPSGQGTYGYTF | TGTGCCAGCTCACCGTCGGGACAGGGGACCTATGGCTACACCTTC
- | TRBJ1-5 | - | TRBV29-1 | 13 | CSVGDTYNQPQHF | TGCAGCGTTGGGGACACATACAATCAGCCCCAGCATTTT
TRBD1 | TRBJ1-2 | - | TRBV2 | 14 | CASSGQGSFDGYTF | TGTGCCAGCAGCGGACAGGGTTCCTTTGATGGCTACACCTTC
- | TRBJ1-5 | - | TRBV10-3 | 14 | CAISEFGPSSPQHF | TGTGCCATCAGTGAGTTTGGGCCCTCATCGCCCCAGCATTTT
- | TRBJ2-5 | - | TRBV19 | 15 | CASSYARGSSETQYF | TGTGCCAGTAGTTATGCTAGAGGGAGTTCAGAGACCCAGTACTTC
- | TRBJ1-2 | - | TRBV28 | 15 | CASSLFAGAGGGYTF | TGTGCCAGCAGTTTATTTGCTGGGGCAGGCGGTGGCTACACCTTC
TRBD2 | TRBJ2-1 | - | TRBV29-1 | 14 | CSVERTSGGNEQFF | TGCAGCGTCGAGAGGACTAGCGGGGGGAATGAGCAGTTCTTC
- | TRBJ2-1 | - | TRBV18 | 14 | CASYSSAANGEQFF | TGTGCCAGCTACTCTAGCGCGGCCAATGGTGAGCAGTTCTTC
TRBD1 | TRBJ2-2 | - | TRBV18 | 15 | CASSPGQDRTGELFF | TGTGCCAGCTCACCGGGACAGGACCGCACCGGGGAGCTGTTTTTT
- | TRBJ1-4 | - | TRBV6-6 | 14 | CASSYGRAGEKLFF | TGTGCCAGCAGCTACGGCAGGGCTGGTGAAAAACTGTTTTTT
- | TRBJ2-3 | once | TRBV5-4 | 15 | CASSPPQGHLDTQYF | TGTGCCAGCAGCCCGCCGCAGGGGCACCTAGATACGCAGTATTTT
TRBD2 | TRBJ2-6 | - | TRBV5-1 | 17 | CASSFGPGGTGANVLTF | TGCGCCAGCAGCTTTGGCCCGGGAGGGACTGGGGCCAACGTCCTGACTTTC
- | TRBJ1-1 | - | TRBV5-6 | 15 | CASSLAGLPNTEAFF | TGTGCCAGCAGCTTGGCGGGACTTCCGAACACTGAAGCTTTCTTT
TRBD2 | TRBJ2-3 | - | TRBV7-8 | 16 | CASSLSGASGPDTQYF | TGTGCCAGCAGCTTAAGTGGGGCTAGCGGCCCAGATACGCAGTATTTT
TRBD2 | TRBJ2-3 | - | TRBV7-3 | 15 | CASSLQAGNTDTQYF | TGTGCCAGCAGCTTACAAGCGGGGAACACAGATACGCAGTATTTT
TRBD2 | TRBJ2-7 | - | TRBV28 | 13 | CASRREHSYEQYF | TGTGCCAGCAGGCGGGAGCACTCCTACGAGCAGTACTTC
- | TRBJ2-5 | - | TRBV11-2 | 15 | CASSRKYRERETQYF | TGTGCCAGCAGCCGCAAATACAGGGAACGAGAGACCCAGTACTTC
- | TRBJ1-1 | - | TRBV19 | 13 | CASTKTRNTEAFF | TGTGCCAGTACCAAGACACGGAACACTGAAGCTTTCTTT
- | TRBJ2-2 | - | TRBV6-5 | 13 | CASSLVPTGELFF | TGTGCCAGCAGTCTAGTGCCCACCGGGGAGCTGTTTTTT